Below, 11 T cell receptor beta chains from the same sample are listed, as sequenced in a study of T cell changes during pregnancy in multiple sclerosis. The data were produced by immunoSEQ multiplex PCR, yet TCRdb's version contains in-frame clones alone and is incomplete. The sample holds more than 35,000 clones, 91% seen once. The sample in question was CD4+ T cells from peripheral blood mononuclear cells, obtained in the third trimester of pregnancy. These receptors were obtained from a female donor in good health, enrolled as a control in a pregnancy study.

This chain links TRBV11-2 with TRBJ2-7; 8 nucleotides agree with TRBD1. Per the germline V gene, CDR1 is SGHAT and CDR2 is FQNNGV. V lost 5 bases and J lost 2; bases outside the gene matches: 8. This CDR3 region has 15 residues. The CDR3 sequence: CASSSTWTGPYEQYF. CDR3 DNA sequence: TGTGCCAGCAGCAGCACATGGACAGGGCCCTACGAGCAGTACTTC.

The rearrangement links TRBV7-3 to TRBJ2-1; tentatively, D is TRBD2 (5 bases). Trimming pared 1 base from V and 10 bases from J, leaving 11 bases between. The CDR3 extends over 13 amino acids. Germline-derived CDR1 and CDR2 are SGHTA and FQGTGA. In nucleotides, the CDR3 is TGTGCCAGCAGCTTAAATCTAGCTTACGAGCAGTTCTTC. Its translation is CASSLNLAYEQFF. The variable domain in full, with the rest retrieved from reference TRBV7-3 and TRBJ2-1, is GAGVSQTPSNKVTEKGKYVELRCDPISGHTALYWYRQSLGQGPEFLIYFQGTGAADDSGLPNDRFFAVRPEGSVSTLKIQRTERGDSAVYLCASSLNLAYEQFFGPGTRLTVL.

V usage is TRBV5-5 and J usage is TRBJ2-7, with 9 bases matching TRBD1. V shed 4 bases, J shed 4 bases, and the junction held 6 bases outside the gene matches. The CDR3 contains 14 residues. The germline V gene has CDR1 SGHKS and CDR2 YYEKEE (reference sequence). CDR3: CASSRGQGRYEQYF. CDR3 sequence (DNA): TGTGCCAGCAGCCGGGGACAGGGCCGTTACGAGCAGTACTTC.

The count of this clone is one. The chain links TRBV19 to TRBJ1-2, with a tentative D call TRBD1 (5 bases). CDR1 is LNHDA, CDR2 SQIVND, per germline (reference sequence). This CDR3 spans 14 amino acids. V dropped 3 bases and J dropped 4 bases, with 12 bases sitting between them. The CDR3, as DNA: TGTGCCAGTAGTATTTCGACAGCCTTCTATGGCTACACCTTC. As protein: CASSISTAFYGYTF.

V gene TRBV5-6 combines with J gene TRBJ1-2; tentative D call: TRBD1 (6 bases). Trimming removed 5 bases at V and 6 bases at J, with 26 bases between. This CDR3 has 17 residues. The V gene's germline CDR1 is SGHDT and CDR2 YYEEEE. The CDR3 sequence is CASRERYRDHRGHGYTF. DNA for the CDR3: TGTGCCAGCAGAGAAAGGTACAGGGATCATAGGGGCCATGGCTACACCTTC.

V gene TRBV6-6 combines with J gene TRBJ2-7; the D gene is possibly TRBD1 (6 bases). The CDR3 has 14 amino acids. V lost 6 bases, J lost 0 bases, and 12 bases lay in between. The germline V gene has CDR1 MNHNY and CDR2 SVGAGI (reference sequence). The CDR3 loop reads CASRQGQSSYEQYF. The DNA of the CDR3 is TGTGCCAGCAGGCAGGGACAAAGCTCCTACGAGCAGTACTTC.

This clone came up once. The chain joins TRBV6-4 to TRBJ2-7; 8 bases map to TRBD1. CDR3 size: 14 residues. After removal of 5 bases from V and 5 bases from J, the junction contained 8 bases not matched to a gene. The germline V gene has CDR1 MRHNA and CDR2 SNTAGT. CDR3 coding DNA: TGTGCCAGCAGTTTAGGGCAGGGGGCCCACGAGCAGTACTTC. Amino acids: CASSLGQGAHEQYF.

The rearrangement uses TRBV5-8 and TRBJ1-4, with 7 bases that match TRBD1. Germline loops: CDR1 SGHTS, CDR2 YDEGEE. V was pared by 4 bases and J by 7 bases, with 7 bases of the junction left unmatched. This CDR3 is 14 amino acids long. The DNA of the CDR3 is TGTGCCAGCAGCCTCGACAGGGTCGGTGAAAAACTGTTTTTT. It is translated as CASSLDRVGEKLFF.

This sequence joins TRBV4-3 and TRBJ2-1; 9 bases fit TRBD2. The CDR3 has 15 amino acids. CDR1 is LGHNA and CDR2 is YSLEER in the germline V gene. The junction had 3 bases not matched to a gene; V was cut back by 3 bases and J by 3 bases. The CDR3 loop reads CASSQRLADYNEQFF. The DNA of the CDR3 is TGCGCCAGCAGCCAGCGACTAGCGGACTACAATGAGCAGTTCTTC.

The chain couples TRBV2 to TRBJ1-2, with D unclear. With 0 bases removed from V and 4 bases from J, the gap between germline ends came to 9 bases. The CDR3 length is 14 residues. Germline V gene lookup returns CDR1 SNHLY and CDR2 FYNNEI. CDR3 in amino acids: CASSEASQSYGYTF. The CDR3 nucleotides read TGTGCCAGCAGTGAAGCCTCACAAAGCTATGGCTACACCTTC.

The CDR3 nucleotides read TGTGCCACCAGCAGAGATGTGATGGGCCAGACCTACGAGCAGTACTTC. This codes for CATSRDVMGQTYEQYF. The chain carries TRBV15 and TRBJ2-7; D uncertain. The CDR3 loop spans 16 amino acids. Germline V lookup: CDR1 LNHNV, CDR2 YYDKDF (reference sequence). Trimming removed 0 bases from V and 2 bases from J, with 14 bases in between.